The entry below describes one T cell receptor beta chain. Its antigen is currently unknown. The TCR beta cDNA came from 5'RACE template switching with UMIs. TCRdb re-called the 5' RACE reads and shows each CDR3 protein once, DNA omitted. The sample data list some 410,000 distinct CDR3 sequences. The sample comes from a study of T cells expressing NK-cell markers. Study-level points and caveats: Leadership of the CD3+CD56-NKG2C+ fraction also belonged to these clonotypes in a few donors.

The germline gives CDR1 MNHNS, CDR2 SASEGT. CDR3 length equals 13 residues. The chain links TRBV6-1 to TRBJ1-2; there is no DNA to check the TCRdb D call of TRBD1. Material: blood T cells: a sorted CD56 or NKG2C T cell subset, CD4+ or CD8+ T cells, or bulk PBMC T cells (not recorded which). The sequence was obtained from a woman aged 18 to 69 in good health. CDR3 residues: CASSPGQGLGYTF.